Given below is one T cell receptor (beta chain) in context. This sample is part of a study of identical twins. The V gene lost 5 bases and the J gene lost 3 bases, with 14 bases spanning the gap. CDR3 length equals 14 residues. MiXCR, applied by TCRdb to the 5' RACE reads, yields one record per CDR3 protein. The table includes about 730,000 distinct CDR3 sequences, about 20% detected once. Separately, the same data were catalogued under a study of T cells expressing NK-cell markers.

Input material: PBMCs. V is TRBV12-3 or TRBV12-4 and J is TRBJ2-7, with a weak D call TRBD2 (6 bases). The clonotype comes from a woman aged 18-30 years in good health. Here the CDR3 reads CASSLGTAVYEQYF. In DNA, the CDR3 is TGTGCCAGCAGTCTCGGGACTGCTGTCTACGAGCAGTACTTC.